This TCR beta chain came from a study of T cells in Graves' hyperthyroidism and ophthalmopathy. At the level of the study: Any treatment followed the collection of peripheral blood at initial diagnosis.

Using RNA transcripts as the source, TCR beta CDR3 regions were amplified. HTBI primers were used for first-round RT-PCR of the TCR CDR3. TCRdb reprocessed the multiplex PCR reads with MiXCR, giving one entry per CDR3 protein. This table has fewer than 850,000 distinct CDR3 sequences, about 18% appearing once. Patients aged 18 to 65 had newly diagnosed hyperthyroidism of under 2 months' duration. Uncontrolled infection, other autoimmune disease, pregnancy or lactation disqualified patients from enrolment. The PBMCs were sourced from fresh peripheral blood (about 10 ml). V was shortened by 6 bases and J by 3 bases, with 13 bases between the two germline ends. Per germline, CDR1 SQVTM and CDR2 ANQGSEA. This CDR3 region has 13 residues. Many counts were recorded for this clonotype.

The rearrangement joins TRBV29-1 to TRBJ2-3; either TRBD1 or TRBD2 may fit D (6 bases each). Sequences were obtained from blood. This TCR was recovered from a man aged 50 or older with Graves' hyperthyroidism. CDR3 nucleotides: TGCAGCGTCGGGGGCGGGGAGACAGATACGCAGTATTTT. The encoded protein is CSVGGGETDTQYF.